Described below is a single TCR beta chain sequence and its context. The antigen remains unidentified. The data stem from a study of cytomegalovirus exposure and HLA in healthy donors. PCR involved 60 Vbeta and 13 Jbeta primers. Profiled with immunoSEQ multiplex PCR; TCRdb holds only in-frame clones, not every one. The profile shows about 130,000 clones, around 80% of them singletons. Whereas donors were nominally healthy upon sampling, unrecorded immune exposures were probable. Study-level findings and limits: By HLA locus, TCR association rates varied in a later analysis, with DRB1 showing the most and HLA-C the fewest. It was shown in a later analysis that HLA-associated TCR beta chains were more clonally expanded than other, equally common chains.

The junction had 0 bases not matched to a gene; V was cut back by 1 base and J by 1 base. The length of the CDR3 is 14 residues. Germline-derived CDR1 and CDR2 are SGHVS and FNYEAQ. The genes are TRBV7-6 and TRBJ2-5; 7 bases are shared with TRBD2. The TCR sequence derives from a woman younger than 35 in good health and CMV-seropositive. Source material: PBMCs. CDR3 residues: CASSLGLAQETQYF. The CDR3 DNA is TGTGCCAGCAGCTTAGGACTAGCCCAAGAGACCCAGTACTTC.